The 20 T cell receptor beta chains presented below share a single source sample, sequenced in a study of T cells in women clearing cervical HPV infection. Clones were read by immunoSEQ multiplex PCR, and TCRdb kept only the in-frame ones, dropping some. This listing includes 20,000 to 25,000 clones. Sequencing was done on a sample of blood buffy coat. These receptors came from a woman aged 18 to 75 with a cervical HPV16 infection that either progressed to CIN3+ or cleared (not recorded which).

Comment on this clone: The read ends 3 residues before the CDR3 terminus; that terminus is restored from the germline J gene. The rearrangement uses TRBV7-2 and TRBJ1-1; D remains ambiguous. The germline V gene has CDR1 SGHTA and CDR2 FQGNSA. Trimming removed 4 bases at V and 1 base at J, with 7 bases between. This CDR3 comprises 13 residues. The CDR3 spells CASSSIGNTEAFF. Partial CDR3 DNA: TGTGCCAGCAGCTCTATCGGGAACACTGAA.

With respect to this clone: Read coverage stops 3 residues before the CDR3 terminus; the germline J gene supplies the remainder. The V and J genes are TRBV29-1 and TRBJ1-4; 10 bases line up with TRBD1. CDR1 and CDR2 (germline): SQVTM, ANQGSEA. CDR3 length: 13 residues. Trimming cost V 3 bases and J 10 bases; bases outside gene matches: 5. This CDR3 reads CSVDRTGGGKLFF. The sequenced CDR3 bases are TGCAGCGTTGACCGGACAGGGGGAGGAAAA.

On this clone itself: Read data end 3 residues before the CDR3 end; the end is taken from the germline J gene. The rearrangement links TRBV10-3 to TRBJ2-3; D perhaps matches TRBD2 (5 bases). The CDR3 is made up of 17 amino acids. Trimming took 9 bases from V and 1 from J, leaving 23 bases between them. Germline lookup yields CDR1 ENHRY and CDR2 SYGVKD. Incomplete CDR3 DNA: TGTGCCATTGGCGTTGGGTCCCAGGCCGGGGGCACAGATACG. Amino acid sequence: CAIGVGSQAGGTDT. The CDR3, in full, reads CAIGVGSQAGGTDTQYF.

To note about this clone: The read is 3 residues too short to cover the CDR3 end, so that end is filled in from the germline J gene. V and J are TRBV20-1 and TRBJ2-7; 13 nucleotides agree with TRBD2. V lost 5 bases to trimming and J lost 5 bases; unmatched junction nucleotides: 6. This CDR3 has 14 amino acids. The germline V gene encodes CDR1 DFQATT and CDR2 SNEGSKA (reference sequence). The sequenced part of the CDR3 DNA is TGCAGTGCTTGGACTAGCGGGAGTAGAAACGAG. This sequence encodes CSAWTSGSRNE. The whole CDR3 is CSAWTSGSRNEQYF.

Worth noting for this clone: The read stops 3 residues short of the end of the CDR3; the missing end is completed from the germline J gene. V is TRBV20-1 and J is TRBJ2-1, with D unclear. CDR1 is DFQATT, CDR2 SNEGSKA, per germline (reference sequence). The CDR3 has 12 amino acids. Trimming removed 0 bases at V and 9 bases at J, with 9 bases between. The CDR3 protein is CSARDKRFEQFF. Incomplete CDR3 DNA: TGCAGTGCTAGAGATAAGAGGTTTGAG.

With regard to this clone: The DNA ends 3 residues before the CDR3 does, and the rest of the CDR3 is filled in from the germline J gene. The genes are TRBV19 and TRBJ2-2; 9 bases are shared with TRBD2. Germline V CDR1 and CDR2: LNHDA, SQIVND (reference sequence). V lost 5 bases to trimming and J lost 6 bases; unmatched junction nucleotides: 7. CDR3 length: 15 amino acids. The CDR3 DNA, read in part, is TGTGCCAGTAGTGCAGGGACTAGCAGGTCCGGGGAG. This sequence encodes CASSAGTSRSGE. The whole CDR3 is CASSAGTSRSGELFF.

This CDR3 is CASSSRQGNGYTF. CDR3 bases read: TGTGCCAGCAGCTCAAGACAGGGGAATGGC. The chain employs TRBV7-2 and TRBJ1-2; 8 positions agree with TRBD1. The CDR3 extends 3 residues past the end of the read, so its final part is completed from the germline J gene. Per the germline V gene, CDR1 is SGHTA and CDR2 is FQGNSA. This CDR3 is 13 amino acids long. V shed 4 bases and J 6 bases; nucleotides not matched to a gene: 4. Full variable domain (remainder filled in from reference TRBV7-2 and TRBJ1-2): GAGVSQSPSNKVTEKGKDVELRCDPISGHTALYWYRQSLGQGLEFLIYFQGNSAPDKSGLPSDRFSAERTGGSVSTLTIQRTQQEDSAVYLCASSSRQGNGYTFGSGTRLTVV.

Details on this clone: The read ends 3 residues before the CDR3 terminus; that terminus is restored from the germline J gene. The chain combines TRBV6-2 or TRBV6-3 with TRBJ2-3; 8 bases align to TRBD1. The length of the CDR3 is 15 residues. Germline CDR1 MNHEY, CDR2 SVGEGT. V lost 2 bases to trimming and J lost 4 bases; unmatched junction nucleotides: 5. CDR3 DNA, as far as it was read: TGTGCCAGCAGTTACGGGACAGGCGGGGCAGATACG. Translation gives CASSYGTGGADT. The entire CDR3 is CASSYGTGGADTQYF.

Regarding this clone: The CDR3 end falls 3 residues outside the read, so it is completed with the germline J gene. The rearrangement joins TRBV7-2 to TRBJ2-1, with 9 bases identical to TRBD1. The germline CDR1 and CDR2 sequences are SGHTA and FQGNSA. V lost 8 bases, J lost 4 bases, and 9 bases stayed unmatched. The CDR3 is 15 amino acids. The CDR3 bases that were read are TGTGCCAGCCCCACAGGGACAGGGCAATACAATGAG. Encoded protein: CASPTGTGQYNE. The whole CDR3 sequence is CASPTGTGQYNEQFF.

As to this clone: The read halts 3 residues ahead of the CDR3 end, with the missing end drawn from the germline J gene. This chain links TRBV7-8 with TRBJ2-4, with TRBD1 matching 8 bases. The J segment lost 2 bases and the V segment lost 5 bases, leaving 8 bases of the junction unmatched. Germline lookup yields CDR1 SGHVS and CDR2 FQNEAQ. The CDR3 contains 16 residues. The CDR3 region is CASSLNRGMTKNIQYF. The covered CDR3 bases are TGTGCCAGCAGCCTGAACAGGGGGATGACCAAAAACATT.

About this clone: The read comes to an end 3 residues before the CDR3 does, leaving the germline J gene to fill in the end. The chain couples TRBV7-2 to TRBJ2-3; D is ambiguous. CDR1 and CDR2 from the germline V gene are SGHTA and FQGNSA. This CDR3 comprises 14 residues. The covered CDR3 bases are TGTGCCAGCAGCTTAAGTCAGTTTTTCGAGACG. Translated: CASSLSQFFET. The full CDR3 is CASSLSQFFETQYF.

On this clone: The sequenced fragment ends 3 residues before the CDR3 boundary, so the rest is inferred from the germline J gene. The rearrangement joins TRBV7-2 to TRBJ2-7; tentatively, D is TRBD1 (6 bases). V lost 2 bases to trimming and J lost 6 bases, with 14 bases between them. The CDR3 is 14 amino acids. The V gene's germline CDR1 is SGHTA and CDR2 FQGNSA. CDR3 protein: CASSLWGTNLEQYF. The CDR3 bases that were read are TGTGCCAGCAGCTTATGGGGGACAAACCTCGAG.

With respect to this clone: The read stops 3 residues short of the end of the CDR3; the missing end is completed from the germline J gene. The chain couples TRBV19 to TRBJ2-3, with 7 bases matching TRBD1. Germline CDR1 is LNHDA and CDR2 is SQIVND (reference sequence). The CDR3 is 15 residues long. The CDR3 reads CASSIGQAVSQPQYF. CDR3 bases read: TGTGCCAGTAGTATTGGACAGGCCGTAAGTCAGCCG.

A note on this clone: Sequencing ends 3 residues short of the CDR3 end; the germline J gene provides the rest. The rearrangement links TRBV7-2 to TRBJ2-4; 7 nucleotides match TRBD1. This CDR3 is 15 amino acids long. In germline, CDR1 is SGHTA, CDR2 FQGNSA. J gave up 4 bases and V 6 bases, and 9 bases lay outside the gene matches. The CDR3 spells CASSQSPGQKNIQYF. CDR3 DNA (partial): TGTGCCAGCAGTCAGAGCCCGGGACAGAAAAACATT.

A word on this clone: With the read ending 3 residues before the CDR3 end, the germline J gene is used to fill in that end. V usage is TRBV19 and J usage is TRBJ1-2, with D tentatively TRBD1 (5 bases). The CDR3 loop spans 15 amino acids. Germline V lookup: CDR1 LNHDA, CDR2 SQIVND (reference sequence). Partial CDR3 DNA: TGTGCCAGTAGCCCCGGGACTAGCGGGAGCAATGAC. Translation: CASSPGTSGSND. The CDR3 in full is CASSPGTSGSNDYTF.

With regard to this clone: The read ends 3 residues before the CDR3 terminus; that terminus is restored from the germline J gene. This sequence joins TRBV5-1 and TRBJ2-3, with D possibly matching TRBD1 (6 bases). Germline CDR1 SGHRS, CDR2 YFSETQ. The CDR3 is 15 amino acids. V shed 4 bases and J shed 2 bases, with 14 bases lying between them. CDR3: CASSLQGIATDTQYF. CDR3 bases read: TGCGCCAGCAGCCTCCAGGGGATAGCCACAGATACG.

Note on this clone: The read gets to within 3 residues of the CDR3 end, and the germline J gene fills in the rest. V gene TRBV20-1 combines with J gene TRBJ2-3; the match to TRBD1 covers 9 bases. The CDR3 loop spans 12 amino acids. Per germline, CDR1 DFQATT and CDR2 SNEGSKA (reference sequence). CDR3 bases read: TGCAGTTGGACAGGGGTTAATCAGCCG. Amino acid sequence: CSWTGVNQP. In full, the CDR3 is CSWTGVNQPQYF.

Of note for this clone: The read is 3 residues too short to cover the CDR3 end, so that end is filled in from the germline J gene. The chain has TRBV11-2 and TRBJ2-1; unclear D gene. CDR3 length: 14 amino acids. V was cut by 0 bases and J by 7 bases, with 10 bases left in between. Germline V lookup: CDR1 SGHAT, CDR2 FQNNGV. Incomplete CDR3 DNA: TGTGCCAGCAGCTTAGATCCGGGTGGGAATGAG. Encoded protein: CASSLDPGGNE. The whole CDR3 is CASSLDPGGNEQFF.

The CDR3 spells CASSEGLAGVFQETQYF. The covered CDR3 bases are TGCGCCAGCAGCGAGGGACTAGCGGGAGTCTTCCAAGAGACC. The chain uses TRBV5-1 and TRBJ2-5; 14 nucleotides agree with TRBD2. Read data end 3 residues before the CDR3 end; the end is taken from the germline J gene. V shed 4 bases and J 1 base; nucleotides not matched to a gene: 6. Germline V CDR1 and CDR2: SGHRS, YFSETQ. CDR3 length: 17 residues.

With regard to this clone: The read comes to an end 3 residues before the CDR3 does, leaving the germline J gene to fill in the end. J is TRBJ1-1 and V is TRBV19; unclear D gene. The germline V gene has CDR1 LNHDA and CDR2 SQIVND (reference sequence). The CDR3 runs 17 residues. Deletions cut 7 bases from V and 0 bases from J, with 21 bases between. CDR3 DNA, as far as it was read: TGTGCCAGTACCCCTGGGCAGGCCCGCCGCGTGAACACTGAA. Its protein is CASTPGQARRVNTE. From start to end, the CDR3 is CASTPGQARRVNTEAFF.